The 17 T cell receptor beta chains below were found in one sample sequenced in a study of CD8 T cells in ankylosing spondylitis. Overall study findings and caveats: Blood from ankylosing spondylitis patients appeared to carry a characteristic roughly 8-variant TCR beta motif.

Their recognized antigens are unknown. TCRdb itself ran the 5' RACE reads through MiXCR, one entry per CDR3 protein. Of 500,000 to 650,000 distinct CDR3 sequences listed, 5.3% are singletons. The sequenced sample was blood, either unsorted or a sorted T cell fraction (not recorded which). The receptors were sampled from a male donor with ankylosing spondylitis.

The gene calls are TRBV25-1 and TRBJ2-1; TRBD2 might be the D (5 bases). Trimming pared 3 bases from V and 4 bases from J, leaving 13 bases between. CDR1 and CDR2 from the germline V gene are MGHDK and SYGVNS. CDR3 length equals 15 residues. CDR3 sequence: CASSERAMGYNEQFF. CDR3 coding DNA: TGTGCCAGCAGTGAGCGGGCCATGGGGTACAATGAGCAGTTCTTC.

This clonotype was counted many times. The rearrangement uses TRBV5-6 and TRBJ2-3; no clear D gene. V was clipped by 1 base and J by 4 bases, with 7 bases between them. The CDR3 has 13 amino acids. Germline V CDR1 and CDR2: SGHDT, YYEEEE. This CDR3 reads CASSLWSADTQYF. The CDR3 nucleotides are TGTGCCAGCAGCTTGTGGTCCGCAGATACGCAGTATTTT. Filled out from reference TRBV5-6 and TRBJ2-3, the complete variable domain reads DAGVTQSPTHLIKTRGQQVTLRCSPKSGHDTVSWYQQALGQGPQFIFQYYEEEERQRGNFPDRFSGHQFPNYSSELNVNALLLGDSALYLCASSLWSADTQYFGPGTRLTVL.

There are many counts of this clonotype. The rearrangement uses TRBV6-1 and TRBJ1-6; D remains unclear. The CDR3 contains 18 residues. Germline CDR1 MNHNS, CDR2 SASEGT. V lost 4 bases, J lost 0 bases, and 16 bases lay in between. DNA of the CDR3: TGTGCCAGCAGTGCCCGGTCCGGTCGAAGCTCCTATAATTCACCCCTCCACTTT. Amino acids: CASSARSGRSSYNSPLHF.

This clonotype has a count of ten or more. The chain is built from TRBV13 and TRBJ2-7; D might be TRBD2 (7 bases). Deletions cut 4 bases from V and 3 bases from J, with 25 bases between. The length of the CDR3 is 18 residues. Germline CDR1 is PRHDT and CDR2 is FYEKMQ (reference sequence). The CDR3 sequence is CASSSLLEQGGFIYEQYF. Written as DNA, the CDR3 is TGTGCCAGCAGCTCCCTCCTGGAACAGGGAGGGTTTATCTACGAGCAGTACTTC. Full variable domain (remainder filled in from reference TRBV13 and TRBJ2-7): AAGVIQSPRHLIKEKRETATLKCYPIPRHDTVYWYQQGPGQDPQFLISFYEKMQSDKGSIPDRFSAQQFSDYHSELNMSSLELGDSALYFCASSSLLEQGGFIYEQYFGPGTRLTVT.

This clonotype has a count of ten or more. The J gene is TRBJ1-4, the V gene TRBV5-1; TRBD1 aligns across 12 bases. V was clipped by 7 bases and J by 2 bases; unmatched bases: 9. This CDR3 is built from 17 residues. Germline V gives CDR1 SGHRS, CDR2 YFSETQ. DNA of the CDR3: TGCGCCAGCGCAACGGGACAGGGGGCGGTCACTAATGAAAAACTGTTTTTT. The encoded protein is CASATGQGAVTNEKLFF.

The table lists this clonotype with many counts. An end of the junction does not agree with germline; a read error may underlie this. The chain uses TRBV28 and TRBJ2-7, with D perhaps TRBD2 (5 bases). CDR3 size: 13 residues. The V gene's germline CDR1 is MDHEN and CDR2 SYDVKM. This chain's CDR3 is CASSPHPYWTGDF. CDR3 DNA: TGTGCCAGCAGTCCCCACCCTTACTGGACTGGGGACTTC. Full variable domain (missing parts from reference TRBV28 and TRBJ2-7): DVKVTQSSRYLVKRTGEKVFLECVQDMDHENMFWYRQDPGLGLRLIYFSYDVKMKEKGDIPEGYSVSREKKERFSLILESASTNQTSMYLCASSPHPYWTGDFGPGTRLTVT.

This clonotype was counted at least ten times. The rearrangement uses TRBV7-2 and TRBJ2-1; weak D call: TRBD1 (5 bases). This CDR3 has 13 amino acids. Trimming took off 5 bases at V and 9 bases at J, with 14 bases between the two ends. Germline V gene lookup returns CDR1 SGHTA and CDR2 FQGNSA. The CDR3 loop reads CASSQGEWGEQFF. In DNA form, the CDR3 reads TGTGCCAGCAGCCAGGGTGAGTGGGGTGAGCAGTTCTTC.

This clonotype was counted a few times. The chain is built from TRBV2 and TRBJ1-5; D not certain. This CDR3 contains 15 residues. Germline V CDR1 and CDR2: SNHLY, FYNNEI. The ends were cut back, 6 bases at V and 0 bases at J, with 12 bases in the middle. The DNA of the CDR3 is TGTGCCAGCAGGGCTACAGAGAATAGCAATCAGCCCCAGCATTTT. Translated, it gives CASRATENSNQPQHF. The full variable domain, rest sourced from reference TRBV2 and TRBJ1-5, is EPEVTQTPSHQVTQMGQEVILRCVPISNHLYFYWYRQILGQKVEFLVSFYNNEISEKSEIFDDQFSVERPDGSNFTLKIRSTKLEDSAMYFCASRATENSNQPQHFGDGTRLSIL.

This clonotype was detected many times. This chain links TRBV20-1 with TRBJ2-1; tentatively, D is TRBD2 (6 bases). Germline V gene lookup returns CDR1 DFQATT and CDR2 SNEGSKA (reference sequence). CDR3 length: 14 residues. Trimming removed 3 bases at V and 3 bases at J, with 12 bases between. The CDR3 region is CSASSGILYNEQFF. CDR3 bases: TGCAGTGCTAGTAGCGGTATCCTCTACAATGAGCAGTTCTTC.

This clonotype was seen repeatedly, ten times or more. V gene TRBV20-1 combines with J gene TRBJ1-5; D remains unclear. V shed 1 base and J shed 5 bases, with 9 bases lying between them. The CDR3 contains 13 residues. Germline CDR1 reads DFQATT; CDR2 reads SNEGSKA (reference sequence). CDR3 region: CSARAGEDQPQHF. CDR3 in DNA: TGCAGTGCTAGAGCCGGGGAAGATCAGCCCCAGCATTTT.

The genes are TRBV12-3 or TRBV12-4 and TRBJ1-2; 11 nucleotides match TRBD1. The CDR3 has 15 amino acids. The J segment lost 7 bases and the V segment lost 1 base, leaving 5 bases of the junction unmatched. The CDR3 DNA reads TGTGCCAGCAGTTTAGGGACAGGGGGCTCTGGTGGCTACACCTTC. It yields the protein CASSLGTGGSGGYTF.

This clonotype was observed many times. V is TRBV7-2 and J is TRBJ2-2; D is undetermined. V dropped 5 bases and J dropped 3 bases, with 7 bases sitting between them. The CDR3 contains 13 residues. CDR1 and CDR2 from the germline V gene are SGHTA and FQGNSA. Here the CDR3 reads CASSRTYTGELFF. The CDR3, as DNA: TGTGCCAGCAGCCGGACCTACACCGGGGAGCTGTTTTTT.

This clonotype was observed many times. The V gene is TRBV6-5, the J gene TRBJ1-2; D gene ambiguous. The CDR3 contains 13 residues. Germline V lookup: CDR1 MNHEY, CDR2 SVGAGI. V shed 0 bases and J shed 3 bases, with 5 bases lying between them. In DNA, the CDR3 is TGTGCCAGCAGTTACTCGGCCTACTATGGCTACACCTTC. Translated, it gives CASSYSAYYGYTF.

This clonotype was seen ten or more times. V usage is TRBV4-1 and J usage is TRBJ1-2, with a weak D call TRBD1 (5 bases). V gave up 2 bases and J gave up 4 bases, with 14 bases separating them. CDR1 is MGHRA, CDR2 YSYEKL, per germline. This CDR3 is 15 amino acids long. The CDR3 DNA is TGCGCCAGCAGCCAAACGGGGCCCAACCTCTATGGCTACACCTTC. This sequence encodes CASSQTGPNLYGYTF.

This clonotype was detected many times. V is TRBV28 and J is TRBJ1-1; a possible D gene is TRBD1 (5 bases). Trimming removed 10 bases at V and 1 base at J, with 31 bases between. The CDR3 extends over 19 amino acids. The germline V gene encodes CDR1 MDHEN and CDR2 SYDVKM. CDR3: CATSSSHPGGYMGNTEAFF. In DNA form, the CDR3 reads TGTGCCACCTCTAGTTCCCACCCCGGGGGATATATGGGGAACACTGAAGCTTTCTTT. Complete variable domain (other parts from reference TRBV28 and TRBJ1-1): DVKVTQSSRYLVKRTGEKVFLECVQDMDHENMFWYRQDPGLGLRLIYFSYDVKMKEKGDIPEGYSVSREKKERFSLILESASTNQTSMYLCATSSSHPGGYMGNTEAFFGQGTRLTVV.

The table lists this clonotype with many counts. The chain is built from TRBV20-1 and TRBJ1-4; maybe TRBD1 (5 bases). Trimming shortened V by 5 bases and J by 7 bases, and 14 bases separated the two germline ends. Germline lookup yields CDR1 DFQATT and CDR2 SNEGSKA (reference sequence). The CDR3 totals 13 residues. CDR3 bases: TGCAGTGCTCCGGGGCTATCGGCTGAAAAACTGTTTTTT. Its protein is CSAPGLSAEKLFF.

At least ten counts were recorded for this clonotype. The gene calls are TRBV5-1 and TRBJ1-6; D is unresolved. This CDR3 contains 13 residues. Germline values: CDR1 SGHRS, CDR2 YFSETQ. Trimming removed 3 bases at V and 8 bases at J, with 9 bases between. The CDR3 region is CASSSWADSPLHF. CDR3 nucleotide sequence: TGCGCCAGCAGCTCCTGGGCGGATTCACCCCTCCACTTT.